The rows below give T cell receptor beta chains drawn from one sample of a study of OX40 agonist ivuxolimab in advanced cancers. TCRdb's copy holds only in-frame clones and misses some; the assay was immunoSEQ multiplex PCR. This sample has around 58,000 clones, with roughly 86% found just once. This specimen consisted of CD4+ or CD8+ T cells sorted from blood, obtained in a trial of the OX40 agonist ivuxolimab. The receptors were gathered from an adult with an advanced solid tumor such as melanoma, head and neck, liver or kidney cancer. Both conserved end residues are part of each CDR3. D genes are given only for firm matches. Clone size is shown for a subset of rows, as once, few, many or a class of expanded clone.

V: TRBV2
D: NA
size: NA
J: TRBJ2-3
DNA: TGTGCCAGCAGTGTGGGTCTGGCGGGGGCGAGCACAGATACGCAGTATTTT
CDR3: CASSVGLAGASTDTQYF

V: TRBV5-1
D: TRBD2
size: NA
J: TRBJ2-1
DNA: TGCGCCAGCAGCTTTAGCGGGAGGGGGGATGAGCAGTTCTTC
CDR3: CASSFSGRGDEQFF

V: TRBV19
D: TRBD1
size: NA
J: TRBJ1-2
DNA: TGTGCCACCTATCTACAGGGGCGGATCGGCTACACCTTC
CDR3: CATYLQGRIGYTF

V: TRBV7-6
D: NA
size: NA
J: TRBJ2-3
DNA: TGTGCCAGCAGCCGGATGACTTTCACAGATACGCAGTATTTT
CDR3: CASSRMTFTDTQYF

V: TRBV10-3
D: TRBD2
size: once
J: TRBJ2-3
DNA: TGTGCCATCCGGACTAGCGGGGGGTCAGATACGCAGTATTTT
CDR3: CAIRTSGGSDTQYF

V: TRBV14
D: NA
size: NA
J: TRBJ1-1
DNA: TGTGCCAGCAGCCAAGTCGGACACACTGAAGCTTTCTTT
CDR3: CASSQVGHTEAFF

V: TRBV5-1
D: NA
size: NA
J: TRBJ1-1
DNA: TGCGCCAGCAGCTGGGAGGTCGGACCGAAGAACACTGAAGCTTTCTTT
CDR3: CASSWEVGPKNTEAFF

V: TRBV19
D: NA
size: NA
J: TRBJ1-5
DNA: TGTGCCAGTAGGCCCGATATCGGTTTATTGGGCAATCAGCCCCAGCATTTT
CDR3: CASRPDIGLLGNQPQHF

V: TRBV7-2
D: NA
size: NA
J: TRBJ1-5
DNA: TGTGCCAGCAGCGAAATACAGGGTACCAATCAGCCCCAGCATTTT
CDR3: CASSEIQGTNQPQHF

V: TRBV27
D: TRBD1
size: NA
J: TRBJ2-7
DNA: TGTGCCAGCAGCCGGGACAGGGGACACGAGCAGTACTTC
CDR3: CASSRDRGHEQYF

V: TRBV6-6
D: NA
size: NA
J: TRBJ1-3
DNA: TGTGCCAGCAGTTACTCGGACTCTGGAAACACCATATATTTT
CDR3: CASSYSDSGNTIYF

V: TRBV7-2
D: NA
size: NA
J: TRBJ2-1
DNA: TGTGCCAGCAGCTTAGGGCGCGTGTACAATGAGCAGTTCTTC
CDR3: CASSLGRVYNEQFF

V: TRBV29-1
D: TRBD1
size: NA
J: TRBJ2-3
DNA: TGCAGCTCCGGACAGGGCACAGATACGCAGTATTTT
CDR3: CSSGQGTDTQYF

V: TRBV4-1
D: NA
size: NA
J: TRBJ2-1
DNA: TGCGCCAGCAGCCAAGAAGATGTGGGATTCGATGAGCAGTTCTTC
CDR3: CASSQEDVGFDEQFF

V: TRBV2
D: NA
size: NA
J: TRBJ2-6
DNA: TGTGCCAGCACTCTCATCTCAGGGGCCAACGTCCTGACTTTC
CDR3: CASTLISGANVLTF

V: TRBV15
D: NA
size: NA
J: TRBJ2-7
DNA: TGTGCCACCAGCAGAGATCTTCCCCCCCTCGAGCAGTACTTC
CDR3: CATSRDLPPLEQYF

V: TRBV19
D: NA
size: NA
J: TRBJ2-3
DNA: TGTGCCAGTAGTGAACACAGGGTTATCGCAGATACGCAGTATTTT
CDR3: CASSEHRVIADTQYF

V: TRBV7-2
D: TRBD1
size: NA
J: TRBJ2-4
DNA: TGTGCCAGCAGCCCCCGACAGGGGGGGAAGGATCAGTACTTC
CDR3: CASSPRQGGKDQYF

V: TRBV5-6
D: NA
size: NA
J: TRBJ1-3
DNA: TGTGCCAGCAGCTTCGGGACGGAAAACACCATATATTTT
CDR3: CASSFGTENTIYF

V: TRBV2
D: NA
size: NA
J: TRBJ1-4
DNA: TGTGCCAGCACCATCTCTAATGAAAAACTGTTTTTT
CDR3: CASTISNEKLFF

V: TRBV28
D: TRBD2
size: NA
J: TRBJ2-1
DNA: TGTGCCAGCAGTTTTGGCGGGAGTTTATCCAATGAGCAGTTCTTC
CDR3: CASSFGGSLSNEQFF

V: TRBV6-1
D: NA
size: NA
J: TRBJ1-5
DNA: TGTGCCAGCAGTGGTACCGACAATCAGCCCCAGCATTTT
CDR3: CASSGTDNQPQHF

V: TRBV6-1
D: TRBD2
size: NA
J: TRBJ2-7
DNA: TGTGCCAGCAGTGATGGAAGGTCTAGCGGGAGCTCAGTAGTCTACGAGCAGTACTTC
CDR3: CASSDGRSSGSSVVYEQYF

V: TRBV5-1
D: TRBD1
size: NA
J: TRBJ1-2
DNA: TGCGCCAGCAGCCTTCACCCGGGACAGGGGGAATTGGGGTATGGCTACACCTTC
CDR3: CASSLHPGQGELGYGYTF

V: TRBV6-5
D: TRBD1
size: few
J: TRBJ1-6
DNA: TGTGCCAGCCAGGGGGGAAATAATTCACCCCTCCACTTT
CDR3: CASQGGNNSPLHF

V: TRBV5-4
D: NA
size: NA
J: TRBJ2-7
DNA: TGTGCCAGCAGCTTGGAAACAGGGATCAGCTACGAGCAGTACTTC
CDR3: CASSLETGISYEQYF

V: TRBV7-2
D: NA
size: NA
J: TRBJ2-1
DNA: TGTGCCAGCAGCTTAGATTCGGGGCAGGGTCGTGAGCAGTTCTTC
CDR3: CASSLDSGQGREQFF

V: TRBV6-1
D: NA
size: NA
J: TRBJ1-1
DNA: TGTGCCAGCAGCTGGGTCAGTTACACTGAAGCTTTCTTT
CDR3: CASSWVSYTEAFF

V: TRBV6-6
D: TRBD1
size: NA
J: TRBJ1-3
DNA: TGTGCCAGCACCCAGACAGGGCAAGGAAACACCATATATTTT
CDR3: CASTQTGQGNTIYF

V: TRBV4-2
D: NA
size: NA
J: TRBJ2-2
DNA: TGTGCCAGCAGCCAAGCTGCCAAGGGCGGGGAGCTGTTTTTT
CDR3: CASSQAAKGGELFF

V: TRBV5-6
D: NA
size: NA
J: TRBJ2-7
DNA: TGTGCCAGCAGCCTCGGACCTGAGCAGTACTTC
CDR3: CASSLGPEQYF

V: TRBV27
D: NA
size: NA
J: TRBJ2-1
DNA: TGTGCCAGCAAAAAGGACAGCGCAAACAATGAGCAGTTCTTC
CDR3: CASKKDSANNEQFF

V: TRBV5-4
D: NA
size: NA
J: TRBJ1-2
DNA: TGTGCCAGCAGCTTACAGGGCTTAGGGGGGTATGGCTACACCTTC
CDR3: CASSLQGLGGYGYTF

V: TRBV6-5
D: TRBD1
size: NA
J: TRBJ2-7
DNA: TGTGCCAGCAGTGCAGGGACAGTCTACGAGCAGTACTTC
CDR3: CASSAGTVYEQYF

V: TRBV29-1
D: TRBD2
size: NA
J: TRBJ2-2
DNA: TGCAGCGTTGTAGCGGGGGGACGGACCGGGGAGCTGTTTTTT
CDR3: CSVVAGGRTGELFF

V: TRBV6-1
D: NA
size: NA
J: TRBJ2-1
DNA: TGTGCCAGCAGTGCGCCGGGGCATCGGAATGAGCAGTTCTTC
CDR3: CASSAPGHRNEQFF

V: TRBV6-5
D: NA
size: NA
J: TRBJ1-2
DNA: TGTGCCAGCAGTTACAACCCTGGACAGTATTATGGCTACACCTTC
CDR3: CASSYNPGQYYGYTF

V: TRBV7-3
D: TRBD2
size: NA
J: TRBJ2-2
DNA: TGTGCCAGCAGCTTAACTAGCGGGGCGAACACCGGGGAGCTGTTTTTT
CDR3: CASSLTSGANTGELFF

V: TRBV7-6
D: TRBD1
size: NA
J: TRBJ2-1
DNA: TGTGCCAGCAGCCGGACAGGGACCGGATCCTACAATGAGCAGTTCTTC
CDR3: CASSRTGTGSYNEQFF

V: TRBV9
D: TRBD1
size: NA
J: TRBJ1-2
DNA: TGTGCCAGCAGCGCAGGACAGGATCCCAACTATGGCTACACCTTC
CDR3: CASSAGQDPNYGYTF

V: TRBV6-1
D: TRBD2
size: NA
J: TRBJ2-1
DNA: TGTGCCAGCAGTATCGTCCGGGAGGGATGGAATGAGCAGTTCTTC
CDR3: CASSIVREGWNEQFF

V: TRBV19
D: NA
size: NA
J: TRBJ2-7
DNA: TGTGCCAGTAGTATAGTTTGGAGACAGAGCTCCTACGAGCAGTACTTC
CDR3: CASSIVWRQSSYEQYF

V: TRBV2
D: TRBD1
size: NA
J: TRBJ2-4
DNA: TGTGCCAGCAGTACCCGACAGGGGGGGAGAAACATTCAGTACTTC
CDR3: CASSTRQGGRNIQYF

V: TRBV5-1
D: TRBD2
size: NA
J: TRBJ2-3
DNA: TGCGCCAGCAGCTGGGACTACACAGATACGCAGTATTTT
CDR3: CASSWDYTDTQYF

V: TRBV30
D: TRBD1
size: few
J: TRBJ1-4
DNA: TGTGCCTGGAGTCGGGGACAGGGGATGCTTCAAGAAAAACTGTTTTTT
CDR3: CAWSRGQGMLQEKLFF

V: TRBV14
D: NA
size: NA
J: TRBJ2-7
DNA: TGTGCCAGCAGCCCCCAACAGAGCGAGCAGTACTTC
CDR3: CASSPQQSEQYF

V: TRBV6-1
D: NA
size: NA
J: TRBJ1-2
DNA: TGTGCCAGCAGTGAATCCGGGCGCAACTATGGCTACACCTTC
CDR3: CASSESGRNYGYTF

V: TRBV6-6
D: NA
size: NA
J: TRBJ2-3
DNA: TGTGCCAGCAGCCCATATCTGCGCACAGATACGCAGTATTTT
CDR3: CASSPYLRTDTQYF

V: TRBV10-3
D: NA
size: once
J: TRBJ2-7
DNA: TGTGCCATCAACTCAGGGACTGGATCCTACGAGCAGTACTTC
CDR3: CAINSGTGSYEQYF

V: TRBV28
D: NA
size: NA
J: TRBJ2-5
DNA: TGTGCCAGCAGTCTAGAGAAGTACCAAGAGACCCAGTACTTC
CDR3: CASSLEKYQETQYF

V: TRBV6-1
D: TRBD1
size: NA
J: TRBJ1-5
DNA: TGTGCCAGCACTGGGACAGTCTTGTGGCCCCAGCATTTT
CDR3: CASTGTVLWPQHF

V: TRBV27
D: NA
size: NA
J: TRBJ1-5
DNA: TGTGCCAGCAGTTCATCCCTGGGGGGGTCGAATGGTTATTCGTCCCAGCATTTT
CDR3: CASSSSLGGSNGYSSQHF